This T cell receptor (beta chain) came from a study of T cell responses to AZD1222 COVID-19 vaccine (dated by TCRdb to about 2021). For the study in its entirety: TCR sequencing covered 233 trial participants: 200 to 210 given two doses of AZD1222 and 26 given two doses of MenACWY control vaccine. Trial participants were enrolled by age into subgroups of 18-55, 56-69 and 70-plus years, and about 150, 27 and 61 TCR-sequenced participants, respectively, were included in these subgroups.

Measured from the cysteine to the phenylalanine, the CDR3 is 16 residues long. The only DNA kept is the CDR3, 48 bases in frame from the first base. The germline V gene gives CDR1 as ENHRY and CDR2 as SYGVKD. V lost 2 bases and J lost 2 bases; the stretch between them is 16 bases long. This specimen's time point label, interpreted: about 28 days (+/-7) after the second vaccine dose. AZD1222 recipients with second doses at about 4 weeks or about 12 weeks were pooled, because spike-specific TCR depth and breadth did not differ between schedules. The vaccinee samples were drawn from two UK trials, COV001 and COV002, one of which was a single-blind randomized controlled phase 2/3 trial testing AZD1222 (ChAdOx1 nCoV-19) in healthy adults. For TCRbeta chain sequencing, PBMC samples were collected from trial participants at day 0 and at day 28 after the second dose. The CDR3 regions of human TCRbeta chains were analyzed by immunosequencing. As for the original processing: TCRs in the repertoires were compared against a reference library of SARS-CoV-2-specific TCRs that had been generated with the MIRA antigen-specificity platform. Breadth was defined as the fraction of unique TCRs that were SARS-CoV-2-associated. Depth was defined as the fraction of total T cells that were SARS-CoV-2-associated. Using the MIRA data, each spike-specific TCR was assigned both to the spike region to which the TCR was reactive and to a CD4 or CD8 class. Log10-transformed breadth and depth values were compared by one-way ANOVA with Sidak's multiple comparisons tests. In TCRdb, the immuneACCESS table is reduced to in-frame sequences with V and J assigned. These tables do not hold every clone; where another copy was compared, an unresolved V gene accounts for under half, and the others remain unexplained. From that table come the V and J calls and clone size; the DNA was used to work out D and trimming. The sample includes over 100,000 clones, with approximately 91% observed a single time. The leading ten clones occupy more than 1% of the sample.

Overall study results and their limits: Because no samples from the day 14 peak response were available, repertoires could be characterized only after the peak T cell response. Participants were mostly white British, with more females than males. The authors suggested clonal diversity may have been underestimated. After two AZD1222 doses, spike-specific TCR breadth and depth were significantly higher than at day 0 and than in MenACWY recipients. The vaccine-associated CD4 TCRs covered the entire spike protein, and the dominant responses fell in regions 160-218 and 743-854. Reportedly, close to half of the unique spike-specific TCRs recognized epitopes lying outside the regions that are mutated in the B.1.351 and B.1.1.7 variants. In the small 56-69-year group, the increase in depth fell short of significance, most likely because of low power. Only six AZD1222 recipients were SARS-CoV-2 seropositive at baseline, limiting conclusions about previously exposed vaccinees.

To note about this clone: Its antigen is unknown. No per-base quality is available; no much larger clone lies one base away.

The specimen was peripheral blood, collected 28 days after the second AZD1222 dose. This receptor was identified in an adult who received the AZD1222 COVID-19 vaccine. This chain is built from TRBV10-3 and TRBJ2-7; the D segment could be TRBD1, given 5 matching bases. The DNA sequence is TGTGCCATCAGTGAGCCCGCTGCGACAGAACCCTACGAGCAGTACTTC. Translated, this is CAISEPAATEPYEQYF.